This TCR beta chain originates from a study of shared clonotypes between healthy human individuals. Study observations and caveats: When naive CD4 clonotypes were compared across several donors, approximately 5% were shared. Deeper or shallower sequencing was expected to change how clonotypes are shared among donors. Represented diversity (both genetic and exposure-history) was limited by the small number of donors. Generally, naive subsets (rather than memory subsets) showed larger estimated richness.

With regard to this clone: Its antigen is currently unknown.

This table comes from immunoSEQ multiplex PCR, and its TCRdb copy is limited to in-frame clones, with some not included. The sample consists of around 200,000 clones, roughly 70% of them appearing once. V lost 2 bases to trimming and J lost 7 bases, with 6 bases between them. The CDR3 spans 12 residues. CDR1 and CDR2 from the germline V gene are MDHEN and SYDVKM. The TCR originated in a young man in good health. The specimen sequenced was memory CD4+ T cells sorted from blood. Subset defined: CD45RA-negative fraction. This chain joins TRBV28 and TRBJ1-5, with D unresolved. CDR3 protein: CASSLLAQPQHF. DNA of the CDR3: TGTGCCAGCAGTTTACTCGCCCAGCCCCAGCATTTT.